This T cell receptor beta chain is from a study of beta chain features in type 1 diabetes (dated by TCRdb to between 2017 and 2018). Notes on the research overall: Mean age, gender distribution, total cell number and subset yield were not different between patients and healthy donors. A total of about 110,000,000 sorted cells were examined across all samples, and a strong correlation was observed between cell number per subset and RNA yield. The study compared TCRB repertoires of sorted circulating CD4+ T cell subsets between recently diagnosed type 1 diabetes patients and matched healthy donors. Whereas all 28 donors provided naive and central memory subsets, regulatory and stem cell-like memory subsets were isolated from just 8 patients and roughly eight healthy donors. The paper as a whole reports these results and caveats: Shorter templates might be favored by PCR, yet because patient and control samples were amplified and corrected together, any such skew would affect both groups equally. At VDJ recombination sites, type 1 diabetes patients had fewer insertions and more deleted nucleotides, which implies abnormalities in thymic rearrangement. Naive, central memory and regulatory TCRB repertoires appeared more similar among patients than among healthy donors. Because small numbers of individuals were included in the HLA sub-analyses, any influence of HLA type on TCRB rearrangement was left unresolved. Type 1 diabetes patients showed a moderate but significant shortening of TCRB CDR3 length in all four CD4+ subsets. Because cDNA rather than genomic DNA was sequenced, highly expressing activated cells could have been over-represented, although no difference in activation and CD3 levels was found between groups.

From each donor, a single peripheral blood sample of approximately 0.11 L on average was drawn into heparinised tubes. Naive, central memory, regulatory and stem cell-like memory CD4+ T cells were sorted on a BD FACSAria II using a panel including CD45RO, CCR7, CD25, CD127, CD95 and CD27. Every sorted population had a purity above 95%. PBMCs were isolated right away by Lymphoprep density gradient centrifugation and were stained directly, without culture. So that batch effects would be minimized, each experiment stained and sorted samples in pairs, pairing one healthy donor with one patient. The High Capacity cDNA Reverse Transcription Kit was used to reverse transcribe all of the isolated RNA, meaning that expressed TCRB transcripts were what got sequenced. Deep immunoSEQ sequencing was performed on naive, central memory and regulatory T cell samples, with an average of roughly 3.5 million total reads per sample. Sorted cells were lysed in RLT buffer, and RNA was extracted using DNase-treated RNeasy Micro or Mini kits according to cell number. Each cell subset was processed on its own to prevent cross-contamination, while patient and healthy donor samples were processed together. The immunoSEQ multiplex PCR was used to amplify TCRB sequences from cDNA, generating 87-bp fragments that spanned the CDR3 region. Sequencing of the amplicons was performed on the Illumina HiSeq platform. The paper's data handling went like this. PCR bias was corrected computationally using synthetic template baselines, and reads within Hamming distance 2 were collapsed, with unmergeable singletons discarded. Reads were aligned against IMGT to assign V, D and J genes, CDR3 length and insertions or deletions at six rearrangement sites. Within each subset, clonotype counts were normalized to sorted cell number, and only after that were true diversity and Gini coefficients computed with the tcR R package. Repertoire sharing was quantified using the overlap coefficient calculated on TCRB nucleotide sequences. In TCRdb, the immuneACCESS table is reduced to in-frame sequences with V and J assigned. These tables do not hold every clone; where another copy was compared, an unresolved V gene accounts for under half, and the others remain unexplained. Clone size and the V and J calls come from that table; the DNA yielded D and trimming. Counted in this sample were a few hundred thousand clones; 27% of them appeared once. The ten largest clones capture approximately 4% of the sample.

In regard to this clone: The clone's antigen remains unknown. One base away there is no much larger clone; base qualities are not given.

Including cysteine and phenylalanine, the CDR3 has 14 amino acids. The only DNA kept is the CDR3, 42 bases in frame from the first base. The germline V gene yields ENHRY for CDR1 and SYGVKD for CDR2. V trim: 8 bases; J trim: 7 bases; unmatched bases: 9. The V and J genes are TRBV10-3 and TRBJ2-1; 9 nucleotides in the junction match TRBD1. The sequenced material came from central memory CD4+ T cells from blood. This TCR derives from a man aged 25 to 45 in good health. The CDR3 has the sequence CAIGGDRDDNEQFF. The DNA sequence is given as TGTGCCATCGGGGGGGACAGGGATGATAATGAGCAGTTCTTC.